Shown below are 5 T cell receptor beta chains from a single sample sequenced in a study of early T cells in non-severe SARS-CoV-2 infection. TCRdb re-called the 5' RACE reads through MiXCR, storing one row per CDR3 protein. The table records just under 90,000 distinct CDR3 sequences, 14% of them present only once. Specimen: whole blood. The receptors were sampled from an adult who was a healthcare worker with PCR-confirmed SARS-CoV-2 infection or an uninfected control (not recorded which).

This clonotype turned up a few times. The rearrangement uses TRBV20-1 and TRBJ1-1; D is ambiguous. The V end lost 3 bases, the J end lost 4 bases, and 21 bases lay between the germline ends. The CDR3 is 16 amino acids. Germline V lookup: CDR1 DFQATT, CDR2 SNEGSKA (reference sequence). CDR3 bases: TGCAGTGCTAGGGATCCGGGCCCTCGAGGCGGCACTGAAGCTTTCTTT. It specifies CSARDPGPRGGTEAFF.

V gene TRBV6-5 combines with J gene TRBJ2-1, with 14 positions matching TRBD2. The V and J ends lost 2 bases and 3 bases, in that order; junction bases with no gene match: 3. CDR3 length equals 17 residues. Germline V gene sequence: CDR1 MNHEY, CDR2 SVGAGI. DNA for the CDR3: TGTGCCAGCAGTTACGGGACTAGCGGGAGAATCTACAATGAGCAGTTCTTC. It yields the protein CASSYGTSGRIYNEQFF.

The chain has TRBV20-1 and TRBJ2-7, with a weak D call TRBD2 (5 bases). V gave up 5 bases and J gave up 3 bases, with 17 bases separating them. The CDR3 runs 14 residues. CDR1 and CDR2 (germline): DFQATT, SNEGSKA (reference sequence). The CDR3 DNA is TGCAGTGCTCACAGCCAAGCAGGAGGCTACGAGCAGTACTTC. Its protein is CSAHSQAGGYEQYF.

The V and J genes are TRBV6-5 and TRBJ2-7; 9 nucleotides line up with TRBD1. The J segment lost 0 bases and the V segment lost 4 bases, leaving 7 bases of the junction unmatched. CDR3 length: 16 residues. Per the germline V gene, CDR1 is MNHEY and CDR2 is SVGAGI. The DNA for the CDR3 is TGTGCCAGCAGTTGGGGGGGGACAGGGACCTCCTACGAGCAGTACTTC. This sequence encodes CASSWGGTGTSYEQYF.

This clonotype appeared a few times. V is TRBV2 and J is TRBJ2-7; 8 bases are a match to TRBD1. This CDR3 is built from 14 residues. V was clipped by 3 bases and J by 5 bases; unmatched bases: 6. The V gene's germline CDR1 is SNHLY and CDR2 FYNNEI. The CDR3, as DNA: TGTGCCAGCAGTGACCAGGGGGCGATTAACGAGCAGTACTTC. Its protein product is CASSDQGAINEQYF.